These 7 T cell receptor beta chains were sequenced from one sample in a study of control samples from healthy donors and cancer patients. Profiling relied on immunoSEQ multiplex PCR, and the TCRdb table lists in-frame clones only, not all of them. The sample includes about 51,000 clones, approximately 90% seen only once; the top ten take around 1.5%. Sequenced material: PBMCs. These TCRs come from a man in his forties with colorectal cancer.

V and J are TRBV19 and TRBJ1-6; possible D gene TRBD1, 5 bases. The CDR3 sequence is 16 residues long. Germline V lookup: CDR1 LNHDA, CDR2 SQIVND (reference sequence). Trimming shortened V by 6 bases and J by 5 bases, and 17 bases separated the two germline ends. The CDR3 sequence is CASSKARGVNNSPLHF. The CDR3 region has the DNA TGTGCCAGTAGCAAAGCTAGGGGTGTCAATAATTCACCCCTCCACTTT.

The V call is TRBV12-3 or TRBV12-4, the J call TRBJ2-7; D gene ambiguous. V lost 8 bases to trimming and J lost 10 bases, with 9 bases between them. CDR3 size: 9 residues. Here the CDR3 reads CASGFPQYF. The CDR3 nucleotides are TGTGCCAGCGGGTTCCCCCAGTACTTC.

This clone is medium-sized. The chain carries TRBV10-2 and TRBJ2-7; no clear D gene. Germline CDR1 reads WSHSY; CDR2 reads SAAADI. Trimming pared 8 bases from V and 0 bases from J, leaving 11 bases between. The CDR3 extends over 13 amino acids. CDR3 in amino acids: CASGYSLSYEQYF. The CDR3 nucleotides are TGCGCCAGCGGGTACAGCCTCTCCTACGAGCAGTACTTC.

The genes are TRBV5-4 and TRBJ1-4; TRBD1 matches at 9 bases. The ends lost 3 bases at V and 7 bases at J; junction bases unmatched: 4. Looked up from germline, CDR1 is SGHNT and CDR2 is YYREEE (reference sequence). The CDR3 sequence is 14 residues long. The CDR3 DNA reads as TGTGCCAGCAGCTACAGGGGGCGAGGTGAAAAACTGTTTTTT. It is translated as CASSYRGRGEKLFF. Drawing the rest from reference TRBV5-4 and TRBJ1-4, the complete variable domain is ETGVTQSPTHLIKTRGQQVTLRCSSQSGHNTVSWYQQALGQGPQFIFQYYREEENGRGNFPPRFSGLQFPNYSSELNVNALELDDSALYLCASSYRGRGEKLFFGSGTQLSVL.

The chain employs TRBV19 and TRBJ1-1; D remains unclear. The CDR3 sequence is 13 residues long. V gave up 2 bases and J gave up 1 base, with 5 bases separating them. The germline V gene encodes CDR1 LNHDA and CDR2 SQIVND (reference sequence). For the CDR3, the DNA is TGTGCCAGTAGTATATGGGGGAACACTGAAGCTTTCTTT. Translated: CASSIWGNTEAFF.

This rearrangement joins TRBV2 to TRBJ2-7, with no clear D. The CDR3 loop spans 12 amino acids. V was shortened by 6 bases and J by 4 bases, with 10 bases between the two germline ends. Germline V lookup: CDR1 SNHLY, CDR2 FYNNEI. The CDR3 spells CASRDVGYEQYF. As DNA, the CDR3 is TGTGCCAGCAGAGACGTCGGTTACGAGCAGTACTTC.

This rearrangement joins TRBV28 to TRBJ2-3, with TRBD2 identical over 7 bases. The germline V gene has CDR1 MDHEN and CDR2 SYDVKM. V trimming: 1 base; J trimming: 4 bases; junction bases outside the gene matches: 5. CDR3 length: 15 amino acids. This chain's CDR3 is CASSLSLGGADTQYF. DNA of the CDR3: TGTGCCAGCAGTTTATCCTTGGGGGGGGCAGATACGCAGTATTTT. Full variable domain (remainder filled in from reference TRBV28 and TRBJ2-3): DVKVTQSSRYLVKRTGEKVFLECVQDMDHENMFWYRQDPGLGLRLIYFSYDVKMKEKGDIPEGYSVSREKKERFSLILESASTNQTSMYLCASSLSLGGADTQYFGPGTRLTVL.